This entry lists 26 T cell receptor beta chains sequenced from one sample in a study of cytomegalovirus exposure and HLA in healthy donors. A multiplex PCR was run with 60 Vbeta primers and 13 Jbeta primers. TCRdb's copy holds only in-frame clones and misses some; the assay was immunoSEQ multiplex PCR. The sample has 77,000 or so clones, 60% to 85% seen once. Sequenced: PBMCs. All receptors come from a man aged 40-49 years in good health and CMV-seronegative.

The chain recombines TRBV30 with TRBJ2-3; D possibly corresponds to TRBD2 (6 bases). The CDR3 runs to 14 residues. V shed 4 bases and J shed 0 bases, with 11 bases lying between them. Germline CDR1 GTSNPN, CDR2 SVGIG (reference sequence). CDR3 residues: CAWNPSASTDTQYF. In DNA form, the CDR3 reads TGTGCCTGGAATCCTAGCGCTAGCACAGATACGCAGTATTTT.

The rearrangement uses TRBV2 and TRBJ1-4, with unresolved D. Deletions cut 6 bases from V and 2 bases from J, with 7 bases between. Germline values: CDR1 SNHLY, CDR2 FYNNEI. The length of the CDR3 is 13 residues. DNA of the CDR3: TGTGCCAGCAGGTCCAGGACTAATGAAAAACTGTTTTTT. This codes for CASRSRTNEKLFF.

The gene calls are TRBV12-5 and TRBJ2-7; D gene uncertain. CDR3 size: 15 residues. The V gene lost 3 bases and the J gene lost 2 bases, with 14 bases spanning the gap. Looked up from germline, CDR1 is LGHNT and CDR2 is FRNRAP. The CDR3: CASGLSPSLAYEQYF. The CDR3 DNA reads TGTGCTAGTGGTTTAAGTCCTAGTTTGGCCTACGAGCAGTACTTC. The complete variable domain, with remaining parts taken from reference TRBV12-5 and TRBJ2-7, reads DARVTQTPRHKVTEMGQEVTMRCQPILGHNTVFWYRQTMMQGLELLAYFRNRAPLDDSGMPKDRFSAEMPDATLATLKIQPSEPRDSAVYFCASGLSPSLAYEQYFGPGTRLTVT.

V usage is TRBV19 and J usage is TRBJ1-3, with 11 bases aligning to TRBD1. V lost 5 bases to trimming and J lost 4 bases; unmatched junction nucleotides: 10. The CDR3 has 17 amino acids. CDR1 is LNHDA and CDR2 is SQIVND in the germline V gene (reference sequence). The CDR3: CASSAPGQGVAGNTIYF. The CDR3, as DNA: TGTGCCAGTAGTGCTCCGGGACAGGGGGTGGCCGGAAACACCATATATTTT. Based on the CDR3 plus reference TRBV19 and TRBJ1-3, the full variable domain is DGGITQSPKYLFRKEGQNVTLSCEQNLNHDAMYWYRQDPGQGLRLIYYSQIVNDFQKGDIAEGYSVSREKKESFPLTVTSAQKNPTAFYLCASSAPGQGVAGNTIYFGEGSWLTVV.

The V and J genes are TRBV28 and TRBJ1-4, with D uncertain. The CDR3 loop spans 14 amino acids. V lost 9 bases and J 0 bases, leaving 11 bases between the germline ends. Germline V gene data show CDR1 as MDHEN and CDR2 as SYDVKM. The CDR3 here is CASATGSTNEKLFF. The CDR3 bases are TGTGCCAGTGCGACGGGGTCAACTAATGAAAAACTGTTTTTT.

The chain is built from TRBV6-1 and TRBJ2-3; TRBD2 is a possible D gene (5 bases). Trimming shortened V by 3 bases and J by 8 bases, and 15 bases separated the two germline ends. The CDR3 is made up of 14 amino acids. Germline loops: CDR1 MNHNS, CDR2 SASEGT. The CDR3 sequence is CASSDGRGKGTQYF. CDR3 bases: TGTGCCAGCAGTGACGGCCGGGGAAAGGGTACGCAGTATTTT.

CDR3 sequence (DNA): TGTGCCAGCAGCTTAGTGTGGACACCAAACACTGAAGCTTTCTTT. Translated: CASSLVWTPNTEAFF. The chain couples TRBV7-9 to TRBJ1-1; D might be TRBD1 (5 bases). This CDR3 has 15 amino acids. The germline gives CDR1 SEHNR, CDR2 FQNEAQ (reference sequence). V lost 1 base, J lost 2 bases, and 11 bases lay in between.

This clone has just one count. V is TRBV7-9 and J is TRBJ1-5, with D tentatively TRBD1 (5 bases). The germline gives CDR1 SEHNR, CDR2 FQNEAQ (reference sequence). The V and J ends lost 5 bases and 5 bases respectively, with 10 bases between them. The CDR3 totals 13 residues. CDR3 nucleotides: TGTGCCAGCAGCACCCAAGGGGATCAGCCCCAGCATTTT. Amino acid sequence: CASSTQGDQPQHF.

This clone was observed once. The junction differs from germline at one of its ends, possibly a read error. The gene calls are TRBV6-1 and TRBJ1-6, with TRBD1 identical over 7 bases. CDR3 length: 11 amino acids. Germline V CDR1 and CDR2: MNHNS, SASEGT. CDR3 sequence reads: CASSQVDRRVF. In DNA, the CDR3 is TGTGCCAGCAGTCAAGTGGACAGGAGGGTCTTT.

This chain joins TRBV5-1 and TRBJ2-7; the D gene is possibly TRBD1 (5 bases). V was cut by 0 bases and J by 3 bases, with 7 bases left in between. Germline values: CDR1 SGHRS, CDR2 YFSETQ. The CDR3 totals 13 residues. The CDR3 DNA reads TGCGCCAGCAGCTTGGAGGGGAACTACGAGCAGTACTTC. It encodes CASSLEGNYEQYF.

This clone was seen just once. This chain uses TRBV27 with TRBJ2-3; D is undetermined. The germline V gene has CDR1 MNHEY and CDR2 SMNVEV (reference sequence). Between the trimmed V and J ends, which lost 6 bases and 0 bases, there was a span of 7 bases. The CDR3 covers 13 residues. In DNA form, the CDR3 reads TGTGCCAGCAGCGAACTGAGCACAGATACGCAGTATTTT. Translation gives CASSELSTDTQYF.

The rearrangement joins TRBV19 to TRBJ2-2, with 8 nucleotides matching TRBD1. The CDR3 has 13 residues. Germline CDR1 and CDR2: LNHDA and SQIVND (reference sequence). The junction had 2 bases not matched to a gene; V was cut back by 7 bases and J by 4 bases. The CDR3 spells CASMDRATGELFF. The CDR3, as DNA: TGTGCCAGTATGGACAGGGCCACCGGGGAGCTGTTTTTT.

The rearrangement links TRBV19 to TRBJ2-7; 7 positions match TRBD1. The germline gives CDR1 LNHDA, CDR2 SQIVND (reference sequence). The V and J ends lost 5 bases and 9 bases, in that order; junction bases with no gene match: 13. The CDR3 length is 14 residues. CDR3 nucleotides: TGTGCCAGTAGTCCAAATCCAACAGGGGCTGGGCAGTACTTC. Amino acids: CASSPNPTGAGQYF.

The CDR3, as DNA: TGTGCCAGCAGTTTAAGTGCTAGCGGATACGAGCAGTACTTC. This codes for CASSLSASGYEQYF. The V call is TRBV27, the J call TRBJ2-7; 7 bases align to TRBD2. Germline loops: CDR1 MNHEY, CDR2 SMNVEV (reference sequence). The CDR3 has 14 residues. J lost 4 bases, V lost 2 bases, and 5 bases had no gene match.

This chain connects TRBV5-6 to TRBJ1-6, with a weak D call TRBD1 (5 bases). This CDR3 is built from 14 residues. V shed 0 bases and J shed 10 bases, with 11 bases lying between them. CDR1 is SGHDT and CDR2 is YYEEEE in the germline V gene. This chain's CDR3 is CASSLGTFDSPLHF. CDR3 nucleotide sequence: TGTGCCAGCAGCTTGGGGACATTCGACTCACCCCTCCACTTT.

The CDR3 nucleotides are TGTGCCAGCAGCTTAGTGGGCCTTCGACACCTCCAAGAGACCCAGTACTTC. Translating gives CASSLVGLRHLQETQYF. J is TRBJ2-5 and V is TRBV7-9; D remains unclear. The CDR3 has 17 residues. Trimming removed 1 base from V and 1 base from J, with 16 bases in between. CDR1 is SEHNR, CDR2 FQNEAQ, per germline (reference sequence).

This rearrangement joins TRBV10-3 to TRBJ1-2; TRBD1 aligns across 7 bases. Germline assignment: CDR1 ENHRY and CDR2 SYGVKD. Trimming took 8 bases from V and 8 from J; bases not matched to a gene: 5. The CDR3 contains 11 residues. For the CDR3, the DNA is TGTGCCATCCAGGGGGTTGAGGGCTACACCTTC. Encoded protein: CAIQGVEGYTF.

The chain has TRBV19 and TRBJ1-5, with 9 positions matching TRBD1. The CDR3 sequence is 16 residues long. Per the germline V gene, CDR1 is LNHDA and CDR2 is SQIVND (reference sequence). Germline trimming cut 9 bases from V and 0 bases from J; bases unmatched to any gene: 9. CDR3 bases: TGTGCCAGCCGTTCCGGGACAGGGTTTAGCAATCAGCCCCAGCATTTT. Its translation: CASRSGTGFSNQPQHF.

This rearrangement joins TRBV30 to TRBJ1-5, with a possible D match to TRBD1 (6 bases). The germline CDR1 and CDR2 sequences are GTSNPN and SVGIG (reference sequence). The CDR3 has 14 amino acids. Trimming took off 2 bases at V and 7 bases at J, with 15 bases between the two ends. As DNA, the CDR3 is TGTGCCTGGAGTATCAGGGGAAGGAGGCAGCCCCAGCATTTT. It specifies CAWSIRGRRQPQHF.

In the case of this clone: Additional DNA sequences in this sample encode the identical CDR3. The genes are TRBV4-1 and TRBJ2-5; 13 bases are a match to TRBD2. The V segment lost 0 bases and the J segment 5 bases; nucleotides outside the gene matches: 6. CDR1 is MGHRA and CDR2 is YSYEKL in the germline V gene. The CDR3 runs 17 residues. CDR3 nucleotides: TGCGCCAGCAGCCAAGATTCGACTAGCGGGAGGTCGGAGACCCAGTACTTC. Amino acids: CASSQDSTSGRSETQYF.

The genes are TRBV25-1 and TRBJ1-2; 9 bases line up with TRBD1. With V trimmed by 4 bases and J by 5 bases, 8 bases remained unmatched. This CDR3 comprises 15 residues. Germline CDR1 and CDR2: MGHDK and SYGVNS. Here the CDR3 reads CASSASGTGKYGYTF. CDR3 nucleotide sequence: TGTGCCAGCAGTGCCTCCGGGACAGGGAAATATGGCTACACCTTC.

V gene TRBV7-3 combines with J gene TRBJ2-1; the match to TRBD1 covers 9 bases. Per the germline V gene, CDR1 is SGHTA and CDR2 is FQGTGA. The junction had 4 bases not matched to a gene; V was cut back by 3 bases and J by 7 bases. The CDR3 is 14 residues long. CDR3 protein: CASSLGQGENEQFF. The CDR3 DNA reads TGTGCCAGCAGCTTGGGACAGGGAGAGAATGAGCAGTTCTTC.

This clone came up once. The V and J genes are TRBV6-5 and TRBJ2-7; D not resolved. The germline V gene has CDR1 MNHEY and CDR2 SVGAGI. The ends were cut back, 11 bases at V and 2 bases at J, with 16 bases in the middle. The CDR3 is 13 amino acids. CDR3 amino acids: CAGQTIVPYEQYF. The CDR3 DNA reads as TGTGCCGGGCAGACGATTGTCCCCTACGAGCAGTACTTC.

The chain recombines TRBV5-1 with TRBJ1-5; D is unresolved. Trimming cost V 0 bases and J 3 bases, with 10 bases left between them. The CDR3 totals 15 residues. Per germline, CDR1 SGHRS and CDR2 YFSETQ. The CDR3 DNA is TGCGCCAGCAGCTTGGGACCGGGTTCCAATCAGCCCCAGCATTTT. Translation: CASSLGPGSNQPQHF.

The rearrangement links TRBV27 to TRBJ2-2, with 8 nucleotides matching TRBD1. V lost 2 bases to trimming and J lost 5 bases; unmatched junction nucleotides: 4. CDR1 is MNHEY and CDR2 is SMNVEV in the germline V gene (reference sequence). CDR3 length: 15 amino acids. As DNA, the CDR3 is TGTGCCAGCAGTTTAACACAGGGGGGAACCGGGGAGCTGTTTTTT. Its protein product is CASSLTQGGTGELFF.

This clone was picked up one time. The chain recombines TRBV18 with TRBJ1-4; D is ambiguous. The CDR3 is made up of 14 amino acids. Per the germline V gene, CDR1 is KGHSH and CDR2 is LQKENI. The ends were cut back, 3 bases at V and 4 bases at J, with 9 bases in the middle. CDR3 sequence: CASSPLGLNEKLFF. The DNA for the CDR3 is TGTGCCAGCTCACCTTTAGGACTTAATGAAAAACTGTTTTTT.